These 17 T cell receptor beta chains were sequenced from one sample in a study of T cells in Graves' hyperthyroidism and ophthalmopathy. Template material for amplifying TCR beta CDR3 regions consisted of RNA transcripts. HTBI primers drove first-round RT-PCR of the TCR CDR3. MiXCR was run by TCRdb on the multiplex PCR reads, yielding one entry per CDR3 protein. The sample shows about 320,000 distinct CDR3 sequences, 16% of them seen only once. Sample: blood. These receptors came from a man aged 30 to 39 with Graves' hyperthyroidism.

The CDR3 DNA reads TGTGCCAGCAGCGGGGGTAGCAGCTATGGCTACACCTTC. It codes for CASSGGSSYGYTF. The chain carries TRBV5-6 and TRBJ1-2; perhaps TRBD1 as D (5 bases). The CDR3 totals 13 residues. Per the germline V gene, CDR1 is SGHDT and CDR2 is YYEEEE. V lost 4 bases and J lost 4, with 11 bases in between.

This clonotype was picked up many times. V is TRBV30 and J is TRBJ1-2, with D possibly matching TRBD1 (5 bases). CDR1 is GTSNPN, CDR2 SVGIG, per germline (reference sequence). V was trimmed by 3 bases and J by 8 bases, leaving 16 bases between them. The CDR3 totals 13 residues. The CDR3 region has the DNA TGTGCCTGGAGGCTCAGGGAGCCGAGGGGCTACACCTTC. Its translation: CAWRLREPRGYTF. Variable domain in full (rest from reference TRBV30 and TRBJ1-2): SQTIHQWPATLVQPVGSPLSLECTVEGTSNPNLYWYRQAAGRGLQLLFYSVGIGQISSEVPQNLSASRPQDRQFILSSKKLLLSDSGFYLCAWRLREPRGYTFGSGTRLTVV.

This clonotype was counted at least ten times. This chain joins TRBV29-1 and TRBJ2-7, with TRBD1 matching over 7 bases. Germline V gives CDR1 SQVTM, CDR2 ANQGSEA. Trimming took 1 base from V and 1 from J; bases not matched to a gene: 4. The CDR3 contains 14 residues. CDR3 sequence: CSVEGTGPSYEQYF. The CDR3 coding sequence is TGCAGCGTTGAAGGGACAGGCCCTTCCTACGAGCAGTACTTC.

The V and J genes are TRBV24-1 and TRBJ2-1; D ambiguous. Germline lookup yields CDR1 KGHDR and CDR2 SFDVKD. The CDR3 is 9 amino acids. V lost 9 bases and J lost 6, with 2 bases in between. Here the CDR3 reads CATRNEQFF. CDR3 sequence (DNA): TGTGCCACCCGCAATGAGCAGTTCTTC.

The J gene is TRBJ2-1, the V gene TRBV9, with 13 bases aligning to TRBD2. The V gene end was trimmed by 0 bases and the J gene end by 6 bases; junction bases not matched to a gene: 15. This CDR3 comprises 20 residues. Germline V CDR1 and CDR2: SGDLS, YYNGEE. The CDR3 reads CASSVVPIRTSGSGGNEQFF. As DNA, the CDR3 is TGTGCCAGCAGCGTAGTCCCGATCCGGACTAGCGGGAGCGGAGGCAATGAGCAGTTCTTC. The whole variable domain, filled in from reference TRBV9 and TRBJ2-1, reads DSGVTQTPKHLITATGQRVTLRCSPRSGDLSVYWYQQSLDQGLQFLIQYYNGEERAKGNILERFSAQQFPDLHSELNLSSLELGDSALYFCASSVVPIRTSGSGGNEQFFGPGTRLTVL.

The J gene is TRBJ2-1, the V gene TRBV7-9; 15 bases match TRBD2. V shed 5 bases, J shed 2 bases, and the junction held 10 bases outside the gene matches. The germline CDR1 and CDR2 sequences are SEHNR and FQNEAQ (reference sequence). CDR3 size: 19 residues. The CDR3: CASSPRTSGRATTYNEQFF. As DNA, the CDR3 is TGTGCCAGCAGCCCACGGACTAGCGGGAGGGCCACGACCTACAATGAGCAGTTCTTC.

This clonotype was seen at least ten times. This chain links TRBV20-1 with TRBJ2-5, with D uncertain. Germline CDR1 reads DFQATT; CDR2 reads SNEGSKA (reference sequence). The germline V and J ends were trimmed by 5 bases and 7 bases, with 8 bases remaining between them. The CDR3 extends over 10 amino acids. CDR3 coding DNA: TGCAGTGCTCCATTAGGGACCCAGTACTTC. This sequence encodes CSAPLGTQYF.

This clonotype was seen a handful of times. The CDR3 nucleotides read TGTGCCAGCAGTTTTCTAGTCTTCAACAATGAGCAGTTCTTC. It is translated as CASSFLVFNNEQFF. The rearrangement uses TRBV12-3 or TRBV12-4 and TRBJ2-1; D unclear. Trimming removed 3 bases at V and 5 bases at J, with 11 bases between. The CDR3 covers 14 residues.

This rearrangement joins TRBV5-8 to TRBJ2-4, with a possible D match to TRBD2 (5 bases). The CDR3 is 12 amino acids. The germline V and J ends were trimmed by 4 bases and 16 bases, with 18 bases remaining between them. Germline V gene sequence: CDR1 SGHTS, CDR2 YDEGEE. The CDR3: CASSLPDSFFYF. The CDR3 DNA is TGTGCCAGCAGCCTTCCGGACTCCTTCTTTTACTTC.

This clonotype was seen repeatedly, ten times or more. The chain employs TRBV12-3 or TRBV12-4 and TRBJ2-5; 9 bases align to TRBD2. CDR3 length equals 14 residues. V was pared by 5 bases and J by 3 bases, with 4 bases of the junction left unmatched. CDR3 sequence: CASSRTSAKETQYF. The CDR3 DNA sequence: TGTGCCAGCAGTCGGACTAGCGCGAAAGAGACCCAGTACTTC.

This clonotype was found a few times. The genes are TRBV24-1 and TRBJ2-2; D is ambiguous. The V and J ends lost 7 bases and 0 bases respectively, with 2 bases between them. CDR3 length: 12 residues. Germline CDR1 and CDR2: KGHDR and SFDVKD. The CDR3 spells CATSPNTGELFF. CDR3 bases: TGTGCCACCAGCCCGAACACCGGGGAGCTGTTTTTT.

This clonotype was counted at least ten times. The chain has TRBV20-1 and TRBJ2-3, with TRBD1 as a possible D gene (5 bases). The CDR3 is 14 amino acids. Trimming shortened V by 0 bases and J by 0 bases, and 7 bases separated the two germline ends. Germline lookup yields CDR1 DFQATT and CDR2 SNEGSKA (reference sequence). The CDR3 sequence: CSARDWTSTDTQYF. DNA of the CDR3: TGCAGTGCTAGAGACTGGACAAGCACAGATACGCAGTATTTT.

This clonotype was counted many times. The chain uses TRBV28 and TRBJ2-2, with 14 bases lining up with TRBD2. Germline V gene lookup returns CDR1 MDHEN and CDR2 SYDVKM. The CDR3 runs to 15 residues. Trimming took 2 bases from V and 8 from J; bases not matched to a gene: 1. CDR3 in amino acids: CASSLGTSGSGELFF. The CDR3 nucleotides are TGTGCCAGCAGTTTAGGGACTAGCGGGAGTGGGGAGCTGTTTTTT.

The sample holds many counts of this clonotype. The rearrangement uses TRBV18 and TRBJ1-5; D not certain. The ends were cut back, 2 bases at V and 5 bases at J, with 7 bases in the middle. In germline, CDR1 is KGHSH, CDR2 LQKENI. The CDR3 is 13 residues long. DNA of the CDR3: TGTGCCAGCTCACCAGGTCCCGATCAGCCCCAGCATTTT. This codes for CASSPGPDQPQHF.

The chain couples TRBV28 to TRBJ1-3, with D unclear. The CDR3 is made up of 11 amino acids. Trimming took 3 bases from V and 6 from J, leaving 3 bases between them. From germline, CDR1 is MDHEN and CDR2 SYDVKM. CDR3: CASSFANTIYF. Written as DNA, the CDR3 is TGTGCCAGCAGTTTCGCAAACACCATATATTTT.

This clonotype was seen ten or more times. The chain links TRBV20-1 to TRBJ1-5, with D maybe TRBD1 (6 bases). Germline lookup yields CDR1 DFQATT and CDR2 SNEGSKA (reference sequence). This CDR3 region has 13 residues. The ends were cut back, 1 base at V and 3 bases at J, with 7 bases in the middle. The CDR3 region has the DNA TGCAGTGCTAGAGGACAGGACAATCAGCCCCAGCATTTT. Residues: CSARGQDNQPQHF.

Ten or more counts support this clonotype. The J gene is TRBJ1-1, the V gene TRBV12-3 or TRBV12-4, with TRBD1 as a possible D gene (5 bases). V gave up 3 bases and J gave up 4 bases, with 9 bases separating them. The CDR3 spans 13 residues. The CDR3 region is CASSLRGTTEAFF. The CDR3 DNA is TGTGCCAGCAGTTTGAGAGGGACCACTGAAGCTTTCTTT.